This T cell receptor beta chain was captured by sequencing in a study of blood T cells in healthy people across ages. The authors ran a second PCR of roughly 7 to 11 cycles using a sample-barcoded 5' primer and a J-beta primer mix. MiXCR, applied by TCRdb to the 5' RACE reads, yields one record per CDR3 protein. The table lists more than 900,000 distinct CDR3 sequences, under 35% of them singletons. The CDR3 is 13 amino acids. V shed 0 bases and J shed 4 bases, with 8 bases lying between them. CDR1 and CDR2 (germline): SGHRS, YFSETQ. This clonotype was observed a few times. In addition, the sample was reused for a study of T cells of mothers and their children. As that study records: Added by the second PCR's M1S primer were sample barcodes and 2-4 random nucleotides.

V is TRBV5-1 and J is TRBJ2-7; D remains unclear. The receptor was isolated from a woman between 35 and 50 years old in good health. Source material: blood. CDR3 in DNA: TGCGCCAGCAGCTTGGCCCCGCGTTACGAGCAGTACTTC. Amino acids: CASSLAPRYEQYF.